Each of the 26 T cell receptor beta chains below was sequenced from the same sample in a study of cytomegalovirus exposure and HLA in healthy donors. The PCR used 60 Vbeta and 13 Jbeta primers. Some clones are missing from TCRdb's copy, which holds only in-frame ones; the method was immunoSEQ multiplex PCR. The data contain 100,000 to 120,000 clones, approximately 69% of them singletons. The specimen was PBMCs. The receptors were gathered from a man under 40 in good health and CMV-seronegative.

This chain links TRBV9 with TRBJ1-3; a possible D gene is TRBD1 (5 bases). Germline V gene lookup returns CDR1 SGDLS and CDR2 YYNGEE. The CDR3 totals 12 residues. Between the trimmed V and J ends, which lost 5 bases and 5 bases, there was a span of 8 bases. This chain's CDR3 is CASRGRRNTIYF. The DNA of the CDR3 is TGTGCCAGCAGGGGGCGGAGAAACACCATATATTTT.

J is TRBJ2-5 and V is TRBV19; 8 bases are a match to TRBD2. This CDR3 is 15 amino acids long. Losses at the gene ends were 3 bases for V and 5 bases for J; bases not matched to a gene: 8. CDR1 and CDR2 (germline): LNHDA, SQIVND (reference sequence). The CDR3 nucleotides are TGTGCCAGTAGTATCTGGCGGGGGGTGCCGGAGACCCAGTACTTC. It codes for CASSIWRGVPETQYF.

This chain links TRBV6-6 with TRBJ1-4, with D perhaps TRBD1 (6 bases). The CDR3 loop spans 15 amino acids. Trimming left V 6 bases short and J 0 bases short, with 11 bases between. Looked up from germline, CDR1 is MNHNY and CDR2 is SVGAGI (reference sequence). CDR3 sequence (DNA): TGTGCCAGCAGAAGAGGACAGACAACTAATGAAAAACTGTTTTTT. Protein sequence: CASRRGQTTNEKLFF.

Regarding this clone: At one of its ends the junction is not consistent with the germline gene, which may arise from a read error. The V call is TRBV7-2, the J call TRBJ2-4; 7 positions agree with TRBD1. The CDR3 has 18 residues. Per the germline V gene, CDR1 is SGHTA and CDR2 is FQGNSA. The CDR3 region is CASSAPDRSFIAKNSQYF. The CDR3 DNA reads TGTGCCAGCAGCGCACCGGACAGGTCTTTTATTGCCAAAAACAGTCAGTACTTC.

This sequence joins TRBV10-2 and TRBJ1-5; 7 bases map to TRBD1. Germline CDR1 and CDR2: WSHSY and SAAADI. With V trimmed by 7 bases and J by 2 bases, 5 bases remained unmatched. This CDR3 contains 14 residues. The CDR3 bases are TGCGCCAGCAAAACCGGGACAGGCAATCAGCCCCAGCATTTT. Protein: CASKTGTGNQPQHF.

DNA for the CDR3: TGTGCCAGCGGGACAGGGGGCGGTCAGCCCCAGCATTTT. Translated, it gives CASGTGGGQPQHF. V gene TRBV6-6 combines with J gene TRBJ1-5; TRBD1 matches 12 bases. This CDR3 has 13 amino acids. Germline V lookup: CDR1 MNHNY, CDR2 SVGAGI (reference sequence). V was pared by 8 bases and J by 6 bases, with 2 bases of the junction left unmatched.

This chain links TRBV28 with TRBJ2-1; TRBD2 agrees at 7 bases. This CDR3 is 15 amino acids long. V gave up 6 bases and J gave up 6 bases; unmatched junction bases: 11. Germline assignment: CDR1 MDHEN and CDR2 SYDVKM. CDR3 DNA: TGTGCCAGCAGCACGCCGGCTAGCGGACCCAATGAGCAGTTCTTC. Encoded protein: CASSTPASGPNEQFF.

With regard to this clone: The junction departs from germline at one end; a sequencing error may be responsible. This chain links TRBV11-2 with TRBJ2-6; D perhaps matches TRBD1 (5 bases). The length of the CDR3 is 15 residues. Germline V gives CDR1 SGHAT, CDR2 FQNNGV. The CDR3 DNA is TGTGCCAGCTTTTTGTTCATCTCTGGGGCCAACGGCCTGACTTTC. Translating gives CASFLFISGANGLTF.

This clone showed up just once. J is TRBJ1-1 and V is TRBV15, with a weak D call TRBD1 (5 bases). The CDR3 spans 14 residues. The germline V gene encodes CDR1 LNHNV and CDR2 YYDKDF (reference sequence). Trimming removed 9 bases from V and 7 bases from J, with 21 bases in between. Here the CDR3 reads CATSRVDGQNEAFF. Here the CDR3 DNA reads TGTGCCACTAGTAGAGTGGACGGACAAAATGAAGCTTTCTTT.

To note about this clone: Mismatch with germline at one junction end may stem from a read error. The chain couples TRBV5-4 to TRBJ2-4; a possible D gene is TRBD1 (5 bases). Germline V gene lookup returns CDR1 SGHNT and CDR2 YYREEE (reference sequence). The CDR3 runs to 15 residues. This CDR3 is CASSFTGRSGNSQYF. CDR3 in DNA: TGTGCCAGCAGCTTTACAGGACGTAGTGGAAACAGTCAGTACTTC. Based on the CDR3 plus reference TRBV5-4 and TRBJ2-4, the full variable domain is ETGVTQSPTHLIKTRGQQVTLRCSSQSGHNTVSWYQQALGQGPQFIFQYYREEENGRGNFPPRFSGLQFPNYSSELNVNALELDDSALYLCASSFTGRSGNSQYFGAGTRLSVL.

The table lists this clone with a few counts. This sequence joins TRBV30 and TRBJ2-1; 8 bases are a match to TRBD1. Trimming took 4 bases from V and 3 from J; bases not matched to a gene: 5. Germline V gene lookup returns CDR1 GTSNPN and CDR2 SVGIG (reference sequence). The CDR3 spans 14 residues. CDR3 amino acids: CAWTRTGIYNEQFF. The CDR3 nucleotides read TGTGCCTGGACTAGGACAGGGATCTACAATGAGCAGTTCTTC.

This chain links TRBV30 with TRBJ1-1, with 9 bases aligning to TRBD1. Germline V CDR1 and CDR2: GTSNPN, SVGIG (reference sequence). CDR3 size: 15 residues. After removal of 6 bases from V and 4 bases from J, the junction contained 12 bases not matched to a gene. CDR3 DNA: TGTGCCTGCGCAAAAGTGGGGACAGGGTTCACTGAAGCTTTCTTT. Protein: CACAKVGTGFTEAFF.

This clone showed up just a few times. The rearrangement links TRBV7-9 to TRBJ2-5, with 7 bases matching TRBD2. V trimming: 2 bases; J trimming: 0 bases; junction bases outside the gene matches: 9. The CDR3 totals 17 residues. Germline V gene data show CDR1 as SEHNR and CDR2 as FQNEAQ (reference sequence). Here the CDR3 DNA reads TGTGCCAGCAGCTTATCCCTAGCGGTTCAGTACCAAGAGACCCAGTACTTC. Residues: CASSLSLAVQYQETQYF.

This clone has only a few counts. The chain joins TRBV25-1 to TRBJ1-5; tentative D call: TRBD1 (5 bases). The CDR3 spans 15 residues. Per germline, CDR1 MGHDK and CDR2 SYGVNS. V dropped 2 bases and J dropped 4 bases, with 12 bases sitting between them. The CDR3 nucleotides read TGTGCCAGCAGTGAAGCAGGGCCGGGTAATCAGCCCCAGCATTTT. Its translation: CASSEAGPGNQPQHF.

This clone was observed a handful of times. V is TRBV10-2 and J is TRBJ2-4; D gene unclear. The CDR3 has 19 amino acids. V gave up 5 bases and J gave up 0 bases, with 23 bases separating them. CDR1 is WSHSY and CDR2 is SAAADI in the germline V gene. The CDR3 coding sequence is TGCGCCAGCAGTCATTTGGCCACTTCGACTCTCCTAGCCAAAAACATTCAGTACTTC. Translating it yields CASSHLATSTLLAKNIQYF.

The chain uses TRBV4-3 and TRBJ2-7; no firm D call. CDR1 is LGHNA and CDR2 is YSLEER in the germline V gene. The CDR3 spans 16 residues. Trimming took 0 bases from V and 8 from J, leaving 20 bases between them. The CDR3: CASSQDRLGFNIQQYF. CDR3 sequence (DNA): TGCGCCAGCAGCCAAGATCGCCTCGGGTTCAACATTCAGCAGTACTTC.

V usage is TRBV5-4 and J usage is TRBJ2-1, with D maybe TRBD2 (6 bases). CDR1 is SGHNT and CDR2 is YYREEE in the germline V gene (reference sequence). This CDR3 is 15 amino acids long. V lost 1 base and J lost 1, with 9 bases in between. The CDR3 nucleotides read TGTGCCAGCAGCTTGTTTAGCGGATCCTACAATGAGCAGTTCTTC. Translated: CASSLFSGSYNEQFF.

The rearrangement links TRBV5-1 to TRBJ2-7; tentative D call: TRBD1 (5 bases). The CDR3 length is 12 residues. The V end was cut by 3 bases, the J end by 4 bases, with 8 bases between. Looked up from germline, CDR1 is SGHRS and CDR2 is YFSETQ. CDR3 nucleotides: TGCGCCAGCAGCTCCCAGGGATACGAGCAGTACTTC. Encoded protein: CASSSQGYEQYF.

This sequence joins TRBV2 and TRBJ2-1; 7 bases map to TRBD2. V shed 7 bases and J 3 bases; nucleotides not matched to a gene: 6. Per the germline V gene, CDR1 is SNHLY and CDR2 is FYNNEI. The CDR3 spans 14 residues. CDR3: CASKSSGNYNEQFF. CDR3 in DNA: TGTGCCAGCAAGTCCAGCGGGAACTACAATGAGCAGTTCTTC.

In its sample, this clone was seen a few times. This chain joins TRBV29-1 and TRBJ1-5; D is unclear. CDR3 length: 13 residues. V lost 4 bases and J lost 0, with 7 bases in between. The germline CDR1 and CDR2 sequences are SQVTM and ANQGSEA. The CDR3 loop reads CSVASYSNQPQHF. The CDR3 region has the DNA TGCAGCGTTGCGAGTTATAGCAATCAGCCCCAGCATTTT.

The CDR3 DNA is TGCGCCAGCAGCTCGGCTCCTAGCGGGGTCTCCTACGAGCAGTACTTC. Its protein is CASSSAPSGVSYEQYF. J is TRBJ2-7 and V is TRBV5-1; 9 bases agree with TRBD2. The CDR3 runs 16 residues. Germline V gives CDR1 SGHRS, CDR2 YFSETQ. Unmatched junction bases numbered 7, after V lost 3 bases and J lost 0 bases. Variable domain in full (rest from reference TRBV5-1 and TRBJ2-7): KAGVTQTPRYLIKTRGQQVTLSCSPISGHRSVSWYQQTPGQGLQFLFEYFSETQRNKGNFPGRFSGRQFSNSRSEMNVSTLELGDSALYLCASSSAPSGVSYEQYFGPGTRLTVT.

The gene calls are TRBV6-1 and TRBJ2-1; the match to TRBD2 covers 10 bases. The V and J ends lost 8 bases and 7 bases, in that order; junction bases with no gene match: 8. CDR3 length: 14 amino acids. Germline V gene lookup returns CDR1 MNHNS and CDR2 SASEGT. This CDR3 reads CASYRLAGVNEQFF. The CDR3 DNA reads TGTGCCAGCTATCGTCTAGCGGGAGTGAATGAGCAGTTCTTC.

The chain carries TRBV28 and TRBJ2-7; the match to TRBD2 covers 7 bases. The germline gives CDR1 MDHEN, CDR2 SYDVKM. This CDR3 is 12 amino acids long. V was pared by 5 bases and J by 6 bases, with 4 bases of the junction left unmatched. CDR3: CASSPREVEQYF. The CDR3 region has the DNA TGTGCCAGCAGTCCCCGGGAGGTCGAGCAGTACTTC.

This rearrangement joins TRBV2 to TRBJ2-1; 8 nucleotides match TRBD1. The length of the CDR3 is 16 residues. V was pared by 7 bases and J by 6 bases, with 14 bases of the junction left unmatched. CDR1 and CDR2 (germline): SNHLY, FYNNEI. This CDR3 is CASMGRTGMGVNEQFF. CDR3 DNA sequence: TGTGCCAGCATGGGTAGGACAGGGATGGGTGTCAATGAGCAGTTCTTC.

This clone was found a few times. The chain joins TRBV18 to TRBJ2-5; D ambiguous. Trimming removed 0 bases from V and 0 bases from J, with 5 bases in between. Germline V CDR1 and CDR2: KGHSH, LQKENI. CDR3 length: 14 amino acids. This chain's CDR3 is CASSPPEYQETQYF. In DNA form, the CDR3 reads TGTGCCAGCTCACCACCGGAGTACCAAGAGACCCAGTACTTC.

The table lists this clone with a few counts. The chain carries TRBV9 and TRBJ2-3; maybe TRBD1 (5 bases). CDR3 length equals 19 residues. V was cut by 4 bases and J by 1 base, with 25 bases left in between. CDR1 and CDR2 (germline): SGDLS, YYNGEE. The CDR3 region is CASSHESQVPVLGTDTQYF. CDR3 bases: TGTGCCAGCAGCCATGAATCACAGGTTCCAGTCCTGGGCACAGATACGCAGTATTTT.